These 31 T cell receptor beta chains were sequenced from one sample in a study of shared clonotypes between healthy human individuals. Using immunoSEQ multiplex PCR, the repertoire was profiled, and TCRdb retains in-frame clones only, with some absent. The data contain about 380,000 clones, just over 95% of them singletons. Sequenced material: memory CD8+ T cells sorted from blood. As for subset: CD45RO+ cells pooled with CCR7-negative TemRA cells. These receptor sequences come from a man aged 25 to 40 in good health.

The sample holds a few counts of this clone. The V and J genes are TRBV9 and TRBJ1-5; D unresolved. V lost 0 bases to trimming and J lost 3 bases, with 4 bases between them. Looked up from germline, CDR1 is SGDLS and CDR2 is YYNGEE. The CDR3 extends over 13 amino acids. The CDR3 DNA follows: TGTGCCAGCAGCGTAGTGGTCAATCAGCCCCAGCATTTT. It is translated as CASSVVVNQPQHF.

The chain combines TRBV5-1 with TRBJ2-1; a possible D gene is TRBD2 (6 bases). Per the germline V gene, CDR1 is SGHRS and CDR2 is YFSETQ. The length of the CDR3 is 16 residues. Trimming stripped 1 base from V and 9 bases from J, with 20 bases between. The CDR3 spells CASSLQAEGNLGEQFF. DNA of the CDR3: TGCGCCAGCAGCTTGCAAGCGGAGGGGAATTTGGGTGAGCAGTTCTTC. The whole variable domain, remainder taken from reference TRBV5-1 and TRBJ2-1, is KAGVTQTPRYLIKTRGQQVTLSCSPISGHRSVSWYQQTPGQGLQFLFEYFSETQRNKGNFPGRFSGRQFSNSRSEMNVSTLELGDSALYLCASSLQAEGNLGEQFFGPGTRLTVL.

The rearrangement joins TRBV5-4 to TRBJ1-2, with 7 bases identical to TRBD1. This CDR3 region has 14 residues. Germline V CDR1 and CDR2: SGHNT, YYREEE (reference sequence). Trimming cost V 1 base and J 4 bases; bases outside gene matches: 4. CDR3 protein: CASSLTGEGYGYTF. Here the CDR3 DNA reads TGTGCCAGCAGCTTGACAGGGGAAGGCTATGGCTACACCTTC.

The chain joins TRBV27 to TRBJ2-2; TRBD1 aligns across 9 bases. The length of the CDR3 is 17 residues. V shed 6 bases and J 5 bases; nucleotides not matched to a gene: 13. The germline gives CDR1 MNHEY, CDR2 SMNVEV (reference sequence). CDR3 residues: CASSSSRGQGVTGELFF. As DNA, the CDR3 is TGTGCCAGCAGCTCTTCTCGGGGACAGGGAGTAACCGGGGAGCTGTTTTTT.

The V gene is TRBV14, the J gene TRBJ2-5; the D call may be TRBD1 or TRBD2 (10 bases each). V shed 4 bases and J shed 7 bases, with 31 bases lying between them. Germline V gene data show CDR1 as SGHDN and CDR2 as FVKESK. There are 19 residues in the CDR3. The chain's CDR3 is CASSLGTGALAGPQVTQYF. CDR3 nucleotide sequence: TGTGCCAGCAGCCTCGGGACAGGGGCACTAGCGGGGCCCCAGGTGACCCAGTACTTC.

The chain links TRBV7-9 to TRBJ2-2; a possible D gene is TRBD1 (5 bases). The germline V gene has CDR1 SEHNR and CDR2 FQNEAQ (reference sequence). V was pared by 7 bases and J by 0 bases, with 18 bases between. The CDR3 loop spans 17 amino acids. CDR3 DNA sequence: TGTGCCAGCATTGGGGCAGGGTTAACTTCGAACACCGGGGAGCTGTTTTTT. Protein: CASIGAGLTSNTGELFF.

The chain links TRBV7-6 to TRBJ2-7; no reliable D call. The V and J ends lost 0 bases and 6 bases respectively, with 6 bases between them. Germline values: CDR1 SGHVS, CDR2 FNYEAQ. This CDR3 is 12 amino acids long. The CDR3 protein is CASSLATGEQYF. The CDR3 region has the DNA TGTGCCAGCAGCTTAGCGACGGGCGAGCAGTACTTC.

The rearrangement joins TRBV28 to TRBJ2-7, with TRBD1 matching 8 bases. Germline values: CDR1 MDHEN, CDR2 SYDVKM. Trimming cost V 7 bases and J 0 bases; bases outside gene matches: 5. There are 14 residues in the CDR3. CDR3 sequence (DNA): TGTGCCAGCACACGGACAGGGACCTCCTACGAGCAGTACTTC. It codes for CASTRTGTSYEQYF.

The V gene is TRBV9, the J gene TRBJ2-1, with 9 bases fitting TRBD2. V dropped 1 base and J dropped 3; count of bases not matched to a gene: 5. The V gene's germline CDR1 is SGDLS and CDR2 YYNGEE. The CDR3 totals 16 residues. CDR3 amino acids: CASSVNSGGSYNEQFF. Written as DNA, the CDR3 is TGTGCCAGCAGCGTAAATAGCGGGGGTAGCTACAATGAGCAGTTCTTC.

V gene TRBV6-1 combines with J gene TRBJ2-7, with 11 bases matching TRBD2. The length of the CDR3 is 15 residues. The V and J ends lost 2 bases and 3 bases, in that order; junction bases with no gene match: 3. The germline CDR1 and CDR2 sequences are MNHNS and SASEGT. This chain's CDR3 is CASSELAGGLYEQYF. The CDR3, as DNA: TGTGCCAGCAGTGAATTAGCGGGAGGGCTCTACGAGCAGTACTTC.

This chain connects TRBV11-2 to TRBJ2-3; no clear D gene. Germline V lookup: CDR1 SGHAT, CDR2 FQNNGV. V was cut by 7 bases and J by 6 bases, with 17 bases left in between. The CDR3 sequence is 14 residues long. CDR3 in DNA: TGTGCCAGCACCCCGATAAGGGTCGGGGATACGCAGTATTTT. This gives the protein CASTPIRVGDTQYF. Variable domain in full (rest from reference TRBV11-2 and TRBJ2-3): EAGVAQSPRYKIIEKRQSVAFWCNPISGHATLYWYQQILGQGPKLLIQFQNNGVVDDSQLPKDRFSAERLKGVDSTLKIQPAKLEDSAVYLCASTPIRVGDTQYFGPGTRLTVL.

J is TRBJ2-3 and V is TRBV2; TRBD2 matches 7 bases. The germline V gene encodes CDR1 SNHLY and CDR2 FYNNEI. The CDR3 has 13 residues. Losses at the gene ends were 11 bases for V and 0 bases for J; bases not matched to a gene: 5. The CDR3 sequence: CADLADSTDTQYF. The CDR3 DNA is TGTGCCGACCTAGCGGACAGCACAGATACGCAGTATTTT.

The chain couples TRBV28 to TRBJ1-4; D ambiguous. The CDR3 runs to 17 residues. The germline V and J ends were trimmed by 6 bases and 0 bases, with 17 bases remaining between them. The germline gives CDR1 MDHEN, CDR2 SYDVKM. The DNA for the CDR3 is TGTGCCAGCAGAATTCTCTCTCGCGGCACAACTAATGAAAAACTGTTTTTT. This sequence encodes CASRILSRGTTNEKLFF.

V is TRBV6-6 and J is TRBJ1-2, with a weak D call TRBD1 (6 bases). This CDR3 is 14 amino acids long. The V and J ends lost 6 bases and 4 bases respectively, with 15 bases between them. Germline lookup yields CDR1 MNHNY and CDR2 SVGAGI (reference sequence). CDR3 nucleotide sequence: TGTGCCAGCAGCAACGAAAGGGGGGGCTATGGCTACACCTTC. Encoded protein: CASSNERGGYGYTF.

The chain combines TRBV29-1 with TRBJ2-1; 12 nucleotides agree with TRBD2. CDR3 length equals 16 residues. Unmatched junction bases numbered 11, after V lost 3 bases and J lost 8 bases. Germline loops: CDR1 SQVTM, CDR2 ANQGSEA. As DNA, the CDR3 is TGCAGCGTTGATCGGTGGGCTAGCGGGAGGGGGGATGAGCAGTTCTTC. This translates into CSVDRWASGRGDEQFF.

The chain couples TRBV9 to TRBJ2-7; TRBD2 agrees at 8 bases. Losses at the gene ends were 0 bases for V and 7 bases for J; bases not matched to a gene: 6. The CDR3 extends over 14 amino acids. The germline CDR1 and CDR2 sequences are SGDLS and YYNGEE. CDR3 sequence reads: CASSVEAGVGEQYF. The CDR3 nucleotides are TGTGCCAGCAGCGTAGAAGCGGGAGTAGGTGAGCAGTACTTC.

The chain links TRBV29-1 to TRBJ2-5; D is ambiguous. Trimming took off 5 bases at V and 1 base at J, with 14 bases between the two ends. The CDR3 loop spans 14 amino acids. Germline assignment: CDR1 SQVTM and CDR2 ANQGSEA. For the CDR3, the DNA is TGCAGCGTTTCAGGATCCGGCTTCCAAGAGACCCAGTACTTC. Amino acids: CSVSGSGFQETQYF.

V usage is TRBV6-5 and J usage is TRBJ2-7; D might be TRBD2 (5 bases). The germline gives CDR1 MNHEY, CDR2 SVGAGI. The germline V and J ends were trimmed by 2 bases and 3 bases, with 8 bases remaining between them. This CDR3 has 13 residues. Here the CDR3 DNA reads TGTGCCAGCAGTTACGCAGAGGGCTACGAGCAGTACTTC. Protein product: CASSYAEGYEQYF.

The J gene is TRBJ2-1, the V gene TRBV7-8, with 13 bases identical to TRBD2. J gave up 7 bases and V 2 bases, and 5 bases lay outside the gene matches. This CDR3 has 16 amino acids. Germline V gene lookup returns CDR1 SGHVS and CDR2 FQNEAQ. CDR3 bases: TGTGCCAGCAGCTTAAGGGGGACTAGCGGGGTAAATGAGCAGTTCTTC. Encoded protein: CASSLRGTSGVNEQFF. Drawing the rest from reference TRBV7-8 and TRBJ2-1, the complete variable domain is GAGVSQSPRYKVAKRGQDVALRCDPISGHVSLFWYQQALGQGPEFLTYFQNEAQLDKSGLPSDRFFAERPEGSVSTLKIQRTQQEDSAVYLCASSLRGTSGVNEQFFGPGTRLTVL.

The genes are TRBV19 and TRBJ1-1; D is unclear. Germline CDR1 and CDR2: LNHDA and SQIVND (reference sequence). There are 14 residues in the CDR3. Deletions cut 5 bases from V and 1 base from J, with 11 bases between. CDR3 residues: CASSSTKANTEAFF. Here the CDR3 DNA reads TGTGCCAGTAGTTCTACAAAAGCGAACACTGAAGCTTTCTTT. Supplemented by reference TRBV19 and TRBJ1-1, the full variable domain reads DGGITQSPKYLFRKEGQNVTLSCEQNLNHDAMYWYRQDPGQGLRLIYYSQIVNDFQKGDIAEGYSVSREKKESFPLTVTSAQKNPTAFYLCASSSTKANTEAFFGQGTRLTVV.

CDR3 coding DNA: TGTGCCAGCAGTTACTTTACGGGGAGCTCTGGAAACACCATATATTTT. This gives the protein CASSYFTGSSGNTIYF. The genes are TRBV6-5 and TRBJ1-3; D ambiguous. Trimming left V 1 base short and J 0 bases short, with 10 bases between. The CDR3 length is 16 residues. The germline V gene has CDR1 MNHEY and CDR2 SVGAGI.

This clone was seen a few times. The sample has other DNA sequences that encode this CDR3 too. The CDR3 DNA reads TGCAGTGCTAGGACAGGGGCTGAAGCTTTCTTT. Its protein product is CSARTGAEAFF. The chain has TRBV20-1 and TRBJ1-1; the match to TRBD1 covers 8 bases. Germline-derived CDR1 and CDR2 are DFQATT and SNEGSKA (reference sequence). There are 11 residues in the CDR3. V lost 3 bases to trimming and J lost 6 bases; unmatched junction nucleotides: 0.

V and J are TRBV5-5 and TRBJ2-1; TRBD2 matches 7 bases. V was clipped by 0 bases and J by 8 bases; unmatched bases: 2. The CDR3 consists of 13 residues. Germline V CDR1 and CDR2: SGHKS, YYEKEE (reference sequence). The CDR3 protein is CASSLVGRDEQFF. CDR3 DNA: TGTGCCAGCAGCTTGGTGGGGAGGGATGAGCAGTTCTTC.

The V call is TRBV28, the J call TRBJ2-7, with 10 bases that match TRBD1. The CDR3 has 15 residues. Looked up from germline, CDR1 is MDHEN and CDR2 is SYDVKM. The trim removed 6 bases at V and 6 bases at J, leaving 11 bases unmatched. The CDR3 spells CASSQPTGGHGEQYF. CDR3 in DNA: TGTGCCAGCAGCCAGCCGACAGGGGGCCACGGCGAGCAGTACTTC.

The V and J genes are TRBV7-8 and TRBJ2-6; D unclear. This CDR3 region has 15 residues. Germline loops: CDR1 SGHVS, CDR2 FQNEAQ. Trimming shortened V by 5 bases and J by 2 bases, and 10 bases separated the two germline ends. In nucleotides, the CDR3 is TGTGCCAGCAGCCCCGAAGGCGCTGGGGCCAACGTCCTGACTTTC. This translates into CASSPEGAGANVLTF.

This chain uses TRBV29-1 with TRBJ2-3; D might be TRBD1 (5 bases). The CDR3 sequence is 14 residues long. The germline V gene has CDR1 SQVTM and CDR2 ANQGSEA. Trimming stripped 5 bases from V and 0 bases from J, with 12 bases between. The CDR3 DNA is TGCAGCGTTCGGCAGGGTATGAGCACAGATACGCAGTATTTT. Its translation: CSVRQGMSTDTQYF.

Only one count was recorded for this clone. V usage is TRBV6-5 and J usage is TRBJ1-2; D is perhaps TRBD1 (5 bases). The V gene's germline CDR1 is MNHEY and CDR2 SVGAGI. The CDR3 runs 14 residues. The V and J ends lost 6 bases and 1 base respectively, with 12 bases between them. The CDR3 nucleotides read TGTGCCAGCAGGCGGGACGAACTTAACTATGGCTACACCTTC. Its translation is CASRRDELNYGYTF.

The chain is built from TRBV5-1 and TRBJ2-1; D unclear. This CDR3 contains 15 residues. V was pared by 0 bases and J by 4 bases, with 11 bases between. Per the germline V gene, CDR1 is SGHRS and CDR2 is YFSETQ. CDR3 protein: CASSLDLPGYNEQFF. The CDR3 DNA follows: TGCGCCAGCAGCTTGGATCTTCCCGGGTACAATGAGCAGTTCTTC.

The chain has TRBV7-2 and TRBJ2-1; tentative D call: TRBD2 (6 bases). CDR1 and CDR2 (germline): SGHTA, FQGNSA. V shed 8 bases and J shed 4 bases, with 15 bases lying between them. This CDR3 has 14 residues. Here the CDR3 reads CASGGIAEYNEQFF. CDR3 nucleotide sequence: TGTGCCAGCGGGGGAATAGCGGAGTACAATGAGCAGTTCTTC.

This chain links TRBV28 with TRBJ2-3, with TRBD2 matching over 11 bases. The CDR3 runs 16 residues. Germline lookup yields CDR1 MDHEN and CDR2 SYDVKM. The V gene end was trimmed by 7 bases and the J gene end by 5 bases; junction bases not matched to a gene: 11. The CDR3 here is CASISELAGARDTQYF. The CDR3 nucleotides are TGTGCCAGCATTAGTGAACTAGCGGGAGCCAGAGATACGCAGTATTTT.

The chain carries TRBV6-6 and TRBJ1-4, with D uncertain. CDR1 and CDR2 (germline): MNHNY, SVGAGI (reference sequence). The CDR3 has 14 residues. Trimming removed 1 base from V and 4 bases from J, with 7 bases in between. In nucleotides, the CDR3 is TGTGCCAGCAGTTACTGGCAGCGTAATGAAAAACTGTTTTTT. It encodes CASSYWQRNEKLFF.